The clone carrying this T cell receptor beta chain was counted between two and nine times. The antigen is not known. This entry is derived from a study of cytomegalovirus exposure and HLA in healthy donors. The study, taken as a whole, reports: Associated with HLA alleles at 0.05 false discovery rate in a later analysis were some 16,000 TCR beta sequences. Common viral pathogens (according to a later analysis) appeared linked to several of the most significant clusters. Rare TCR sequences predominated, though certain public TCRs were found in many donors.

Both 60 Vbeta primers and 13 Jbeta primers went into the PCR. Clones were sequenced by immunoSEQ multiplex PCR, and TCRdb holds only the in-frame ones, with some missing. The sample has 200,000 to 250,000 clones, over 65% seen once. Per the germline V gene, CDR1 is SGHAT and CDR2 is FQNNGV. This CDR3 contains 11 residues. Trimming removed 5 bases at V and 6 bases at J, with 8 bases between. This clonotype originated in a human donor in good health. This chain joins TRBV11-2 and TRBJ2-7; weak D call: TRBD1 (6 bases). The sequenced sample consisted of PBMCs. The CDR3: CASSTGSEQYF. CDR3 DNA: TGTGCCAGCAGCACAGGGAGCGAGCAGTACTTC.